Only a few counts were recorded for the clone carrying this T cell receptor beta chain. The data belong to a study of shared clonotypes between healthy human individuals. Sequenced by immunoSEQ multiplex PCR; TCRdb stores in-frame clones only, minus some. The data show about 460,000 clones, approximately 71% seen once. Trimming took off 2 bases at V and 3 bases at J, with 13 bases between the two ends. Germline V gene data show CDR1 as KGHSH and CDR2 as LQKENI. The CDR3 spans 16 residues. This receptor was obtained from a woman in her thirties or forties in good health. Some clones in this sample may be carry-over from other donors' samples. The V and J genes are TRBV18 and TRBJ2-2, with D perhaps TRBD1 (5 bases). The sequenced sample consisted of PBMCs. CDR3 protein: CASSPDRLGYTGELFF. CDR3 DNA: TGTGCCAGCTCACCAGACAGATTGGGCTACACCGGGGAGCTGTTTTTT.